This TCR beta chain was recorded in a study of response to subunit inactivated influenza vaccine. In TCRdb, the RT-PCR reads were re-called with MiXCR into one record per CDR3 protein. The data hold about 190,000 distinct CDR3 sequences, with around 14% observed a single time. Trimming removed 1 base at V and 6 bases at J, with 7 bases between. This CDR3 is 12 amino acids long. V gene TRBV12-3 or TRBV12-4 combines with J gene TRBJ2-7; D is possibly TRBD2 (5 bases). This material consisted of CD8+ T cells sorted from PBMCs, taken roughly 5 days after vaccination. This receptor was taken from a man aged 45 to 65 who received an inactivated influenza vaccine. CDR3 sequence (DNA): TGTGCCAGCAGTTTAGGAGGGCCCGAGCAGTACTTC. This gives the protein CASSLGGPEQYF.